The rows below give T cell receptor beta chains drawn from one sample of a study of T-cell reconstitution after alpha-beta-depleted transplantation in children. TCRdb fed the PCR reads into MiXCR, producing one record per CDR3 protein. The profile covers about 540,000 distinct CDR3 sequences, with around 17% appearing a single time and 3.3% taken by the ten largest. Sequences were derived from PBMCs from the stem cell graft donor, sampled from the stem cell graft. These receptors all come from a human donor who donated a stem cell graft to a child with acute lymphoblastic leukemia. The CDR3 runs from the conserved cysteine through the conserved F or W. The D gene is left open where the match is weak. Clone size is stated in some rows and not others, as once, few, many or a class when expanded.

D gene | clone size | J gene | V gene | CDR3 protein | CDR3 DNA
TRBD2 | - | TRBJ2-4 | TRBV13 | CASSLAGENVLAKNIQYF | TGTGCCAGCAGCTTGGCGGGAGAGAACGTACTGGCCAAAAACATTCAGTACTTC
TRBD1 | - | TRBJ2-1 | TRBV2 | CASRDLEGTGVRNEQFF | TGTGCCAGCAGGGATTTAGAAGGGACAGGGGTCCGCAATGAGCAGTTCTTC
TRBD1 | many | TRBJ1-1 | TRBV18 | CASSRDRLNTEAFF | TGTGCCAGCTCACGGGACAGACTTAACACTGAAGCTTTCTTT
- | few | TRBJ2-7 | TRBV5-1 | CASSLISSDYEQYF | TGCGCCAGCAGCCTTATTTCTAGCGACTACGAGCAGTACTTC
- | - | TRBJ1-2 | TRBV12-3/TRBV12-4 | CASSVRRGTYGYTF | TGTGCCAGCAGCGTTCGTAGAGGGACCTATGGCTACACCTTC
TRBD1 | few | TRBJ1-2 | TRBV5-1 | CASRGTGGRDGYTF | TGCGCCAGCAGAGGCACAGGGGGCAGAGATGGCTACACCTTC
TRBD2 | few | TRBJ2-5 | TRBV4-1 | CASSSGVREGYQETQYF | TGCGCCAGCAGCTCAGGGGTGCGGGAGGGGTACCAAGAGACCCAGTACTTC
TRBD2 | - | TRBJ2-3 | TRBV19 | CASTDRRLAGVTDTQYF | TGTGCCAGTACCGATCGGAGACTAGCGGGAGTTACAGATACGCAGTATTTT
TRBD2 | few | TRBJ2-5 | TRBV10-3 | CAISEAGGPSETQYF | TGTGCCATCAGTGAGGCGGGAGGGCCATCAGAGACCCAGTACTTC
- | few | TRBJ1-1 | TRBV10-1 | CASSPRGGEYTEAFF | TGCGCCAGCAGCCCCCGGGGGGGAGAGTACACTGAAGCTTTCTTT
TRBD2 | few | TRBJ2-1 | TRBV6-1 | CASTNPTILAGGPNEQFF | TGTGCCAGCACCAACCCAACTATTCTAGCGGGAGGGCCGAATGAGCAGTTCTTC
- | - | TRBJ1-2 | TRBV21-1 | CASSKAQANYGYTF | TGTGCCAGCAGCAAAGCGCAGGCTAACTATGGCTACACCTTC
- | - | TRBJ2-2 | TRBV4-1 | CASSYRSGTGELFF | TGCGCCAGCAGCTACCGATCGGGGACCGGGGAGCTGTTTTTT
- | few | TRBJ1-1 | TRBV27 | CASSLIFVEEHTEAFF | TGTGCCAGCAGTTTAATCTTTGTGGAGGAGCACACTGAAGCTTTCTTT
- | few | TRBJ1-1 | TRBV28 | CASSASGVDTEAFF | TGTGCCAGCAGTGCCTCGGGCGTAGACACTGAAGCTTTCTTT
TRBD1 | - | TRBJ1-4 | TRBV6-1 | CASSEALGQAEKLFF | TGTGCCAGCAGTGAAGCGCTAGGACAGGCTGAAAAACTGTTTTTT
- | - | TRBJ2-3 | TRBV6-1 | CASNPGNEDTQYF | TGTGCCAGCAACCCAGGGAATGAAGATACGCAGTATTTT
- | - | TRBJ2-7 | TRBV10-2 | CASSEIGGLGVYEQYF | TGCGCCAGCAGTGAGATTGGGGGCCTGGGAGTTTACGAGCAGTACTTC
- | - | TRBJ2-2 | TRBV10-1 | CASSGRRWPPGELFF | TGCGCCAGCAGTGGTAGGCGGTGGCCCCCCGGGGAGCTGTTTTTT
- | - | TRBJ2-1 | TRBV20-1 | CSAWDFSSYNEQFF | TGCAGTGCTTGGGACTTCAGCTCCTACAATGAGCAGTTCTTC